A single sample is the source of the 10 T cell receptor beta chains below, sequenced in a study of control samples from healthy donors and cancer patients. TCRdb keeps only in-frame clones here, not all; method: immunoSEQ multiplex PCR. In the table there are around 94,000 clones, about 90% of which are singletons. The specimen sequenced was blood. The receptors were gathered from a woman aged 18-29 years in good health.

As concerns this clone: The sample holds other DNA sequences that translate to the same CDR3. The CDR3 is CASLGDIQYF. CDR3 nucleotide sequence: TGTGCCTCGCTCGGGGACATTCAGTACTTC. This chain uses TRBV19 with TRBJ2-4, with D maybe TRBD2 (5 bases). Germline V CDR1 and CDR2: LNHDA, SQIVND (reference sequence). Trimming removed 11 bases at V and 8 bases at J, with 10 bases between. The CDR3 sequence is 10 residues long.

This chain connects TRBV24-1 to TRBJ2-7; TRBD1 matches at 9 bases. The CDR3 sequence is 14 residues long. V shed 1 base and J 5 bases; nucleotides not matched to a gene: 2. The V gene's germline CDR1 is KGHDR and CDR2 SFDVKD. CDR3 in DNA: TGTGCCACCAGTGATTTAACAGGGGGCGACGAGCAGTACTTC. Protein product: CATSDLTGGDEQYF.

The rearrangement links TRBV10-2 to TRBJ2-3, with 8 bases fitting TRBD2. This CDR3 spans 14 amino acids. V lost 7 bases, J lost 0 bases, and 3 bases stayed unmatched. Germline CDR1 and CDR2: WSHSY and SAAADI. Here the CDR3 DNA reads TGCGCCAGCACGGGAGGGCCTAGCACAGATACGCAGTATTTT. Its protein is CASTGGPSTDTQYF.

The chain carries TRBV2 and TRBJ2-1; D perhaps matches TRBD2 (6 bases). The CDR3 contains 13 residues. Germline loops: CDR1 SNHLY, CDR2 FYNNEI. V lost 6 bases and J 8 bases, leaving 14 bases between the germline ends. DNA of the CDR3: TGTGCCAGCAGAGATAGACTAGGACATGAGCAGTTCTTC. It translates to CASRDRLGHEQFF. The whole variable domain, filled in from reference TRBV2 and TRBJ2-1, reads EPEVTQTPSHQVTQMGQEVILRCVPISNHLYFYWYRQILGQKVEFLVSFYNNEISEKSEIFDDQFSVERPDGSNFTLKIRSTKLEDSAMYFCASRDRLGHEQFFGPGTRLTVL.

This clone showed up just a few times. V gene TRBV9 combines with J gene TRBJ1-1; no clear D. This CDR3 contains 13 residues. Per germline, CDR1 SGDLS and CDR2 YYNGEE. V gave up 0 bases and J gave up 3 bases, with 6 bases separating them. CDR3 sequence reads: CASSVVWDTEAFF. CDR3 DNA: TGTGCCAGCAGCGTAGTGTGGGACACTGAAGCTTTCTTT.

This sequence joins TRBV3-1 (or the pseudogene TRBV3-2) and TRBJ1-6; perhaps TRBD1 as D (6 bases). The CDR3 is 15 residues long. Germline CDR1 reads LGHDT; CDR2 reads YNNKEL (reference sequence). V dropped 9 bases and J dropped 6 bases, with 18 bases sitting between them. The CDR3 loop reads CASKPSTGSNSPLHF. The CDR3 nucleotides are TGTGCCAGTAAGCCAAGTACAGGGTCTAATTCACCCCTCCACTTT.

The CDR3 here is CASTSTTGRNEKLFF. The CDR3 DNA reads TGTGCCAGCACCTCGACGACAGGCCGTAATGAAAAACTGTTTTTT. V gene TRBV6-5 combines with J gene TRBJ1-4, with TRBD1 as a possible D gene (6 bases). Looked up from germline, CDR1 is MNHEY and CDR2 is SVGAGI. The CDR3 sequence is 15 residues long. V was shortened by 7 bases and J by 4 bases, with 16 bases between the two germline ends.

This sequence joins TRBV10-3 and TRBJ1-2; 7 bases match TRBD1. The CDR3 is 14 residues long. V lost 6 bases, J lost 5 bases, and 9 bases stayed unmatched. Germline V CDR1 and CDR2: ENHRY, SYGVKD. CDR3 bases: TGTGCCATCAGCCAAGGACAGGCCAGATATGGCTACACCTTC. The encoded protein is CAISQGQARYGYTF.

This chain links TRBV7-2 with TRBJ2-5; 7 bases fit TRBD2. V gave up 6 bases and J gave up 5 bases; unmatched junction bases: 12. Germline CDR1 is SGHTA and CDR2 is FQGNSA. CDR3 length: 15 amino acids. CDR3 coding DNA: TGTGCCAGCAGTGCTGGACTAGGTGGAGGCGAGACCCAGTACTTC. This gives the protein CASSAGLGGGETQYF.

The chain carries TRBV5-4 and TRBJ2-1; D call uncertain. The length of the CDR3 is 18 residues. Trimming removed 0 bases from V and 0 bases from J, with 16 bases in between. Germline lookup yields CDR1 SGHNT and CDR2 YYREEE (reference sequence). CDR3 bases: TGTGCCAGCAGCTTGGGGGTCCGGCGTACAAGCTCCTACAATGAGCAGTTCTTC. This encodes CASSLGVRRTSSYNEQFF.